Presented here are 16 T cell receptor beta chains from one specimen sequenced in a study of blood T cell repertoires in COVID-19. Here immunoSEQ multiplex PCR was the method, and the copy in TCRdb shows in-frame clones only, minus some. The sample lists about 160,000 clones, 84% occurring once. The sample was peripheral blood. The source of these receptors is a man in his sixties or seventies with acute or convalescent COVID-19.

The rearrangement joins TRBV9 to TRBJ1-2; TRBD1 matches 8 bases. The V and J ends lost 1 base and 4 bases, in that order; junction bases with no gene match: 9. Germline CDR1 is SGDLS and CDR2 is YYNGEE. This CDR3 region has 16 residues. CDR3 protein: CASSVSGQGASYGYTF. The CDR3 bases are TGTGCCAGCAGCGTATCCGGCCAGGGGGCATCCTATGGCTACACCTTC.

V usage is TRBV27 and J usage is TRBJ1-5; the D is unclear. Trimming pared 3 bases from V and 6 bases from J, leaving 9 bases between. The CDR3 has 13 residues. Germline V CDR1 and CDR2: MNHEY, SMNVEV (reference sequence). This CDR3 is CASSFGRGQPQHF. The DNA for the CDR3 is TGTGCCAGCAGTTTTGGCCGGGGTCAGCCCCAGCATTTT.

The V gene is TRBV4-2, the J gene TRBJ2-7; TRBD1 matches 7 bases. The CDR3 is 14 amino acids. Germline V gene data show CDR1 as LGHNA and CDR2 as YNFKEQ. J was trimmed by 3 bases and V by 4 bases; bases with no gene match: 6. The CDR3 here is CASSLRDRSYEQYF. CDR3 nucleotide sequence: TGTGCCAGCAGCCTACGGGACAGAAGCTACGAGCAGTACTTC.

The table lists this clone with a few counts. The chain combines TRBV27 with TRBJ1-2; D is undetermined. Trimming removed 7 bases from V and 1 base from J, with 16 bases in between. Germline CDR1 MNHEY, CDR2 SMNVEV (reference sequence). This CDR3 is built from 15 residues. CDR3 amino acids: CASTFKGDGNYGYTF. CDR3 bases: TGTGCCAGCACGTTCAAGGGAGACGGTAACTATGGCTACACCTTC.

This chain joins TRBV4-2 and TRBJ1-6; TRBD1 might be the D (6 bases). Deletions cut 0 bases from V and 10 bases from J, with 13 bases between. The CDR3 spans 15 residues. Germline V gives CDR1 LGHNA, CDR2 YNFKEQ. CDR3 DNA: TGTGCCAGCAGCCAAGAAGACAGGACAAGCTCACCCCTCCACTTT. Encoded protein: CASSQEDRTSSPLHF.

V usage is TRBV6-1 and J usage is TRBJ2-5; 8 bases agree with TRBD1. The CDR3 loop spans 16 amino acids. Trimming at V came to 4 bases and at J to 4 bases, leaving 11 bases not matched to a gene. CDR1 MNHNS and CDR2 SASEGT come from the germline V gene. The CDR3 spells CASSAYDPGQGETQYF. The CDR3 DNA sequence: TGTGCCAGCAGTGCCTACGACCCCGGACAGGGAGAGACCCAGTACTTC.

J is TRBJ1-4 and V is TRBV6-5, with no clear D. CDR1 MNHEY and CDR2 SVGAGI come from the germline V gene. Trimming stripped 7 bases from V and 4 bases from J, with 10 bases between. The CDR3 consists of 13 residues. The CDR3 coding sequence is TGTGCCAGCATGAACGGGTTTAATGAAAAACTGTTTTTT. It is translated as CASMNGFNEKLFF.

This rearrangement joins TRBV3-1 (or the pseudogene TRBV3-2) to TRBJ2-1, with TRBD2 matching 7 bases. This CDR3 is 13 amino acids long. The trim removed 7 bases at V and 5 bases at J, leaving 5 bases unmatched. Germline CDR1 is LGHDT and CDR2 is YNNKEL (reference sequence). Here the CDR3 reads CASTTGGNNEQFF. The CDR3 bases are TGTGCCAGCACTACGGGAGGAAACAATGAGCAGTTCTTC.

The rearrangement links TRBV29-1 to TRBJ1-2, with a tentative D call TRBD1 (5 bases). With 5 bases removed from V and 9 bases from J, the gap between germline ends came to 19 bases. The germline gives CDR1 SQVTM, CDR2 ANQGSEA. The length of the CDR3 is 13 residues. The CDR3 loop is CSVYPFSQDRYTF. DNA for the CDR3: TGCAGCGTTTACCCCTTTTCACAGGATCGCTACACCTTC. Complete variable domain (other parts from reference TRBV29-1 and TRBJ1-2): SAVISQKPSRDICQRGTSLTIQCQVDSQVTMMFWYRQQPGQSLTLIATANQGSEATYESGFVIDKFPISRPNLTFSTLTVSNMSPEDSSIYLCSVYPFSQDRYTFGSGTRLTVV.

V is TRBV9 and J is TRBJ2-3; 8 positions match TRBD2. V lost 2 bases and J lost 0; bases outside the gene matches: 11. Germline assignment: CDR1 SGDLS and CDR2 YYNGEE. This CDR3 is 18 amino acids long. CDR3 amino acids: CASSVGVAGSPSTDTQYF. The CDR3 nucleotides are TGTGCCAGCAGCGTTGGGGTAGCGGGGTCTCCTAGCACAGATACGCAGTATTTT.

The V gene is TRBV10-2, the J gene TRBJ2-1; 8 bases map to TRBD2. This CDR3 has 17 amino acids. Germline V gene sequence: CDR1 WSHSY, CDR2 SAAADI. Trimming removed 6 bases from V and 5 bases from J; junction bases left unmatched: 15. Written as DNA, the CDR3 is TGCGCCAGCAGGTATAATTCAGGAGCGGGAGCTCACAATGAGCAGTTCTTC. The encoded protein is CASRYNSGAGAHNEQFF.

This sequence joins TRBV28 and TRBJ2-3; possibly TRBD1 for D (6 bases). Germline V gene sequence: CDR1 MDHEN, CDR2 SYDVKM. Trimming took 2 bases from V and 8 from J, leaving 14 bases between them. This CDR3 has 14 amino acids. The CDR3 loop is CASSLNRVPATQYF. CDR3 bases: TGTGCCAGCAGTTTAAACAGGGTGCCGGCTACGCAGTATTTT.

The chain combines TRBV14 with TRBJ1-1; D gene unclear. This CDR3 is 13 amino acids long. Germline V CDR1 and CDR2: SGHDN, FVKESK. The V end was cut by 1 base, the J end by 1 base, with 4 bases between. The CDR3 is CASSQGQNTEAFF. The CDR3 bases are TGTGCCAGCAGCCAAGGACAGAACACTGAAGCTTTCTTT.

This chain uses TRBV25-1 with TRBJ2-2; 8 bases match TRBD1. The length of the CDR3 is 14 residues. Germline CDR1 is MGHDK and CDR2 is SYGVNS. V was pared by 2 bases and J by 6 bases, with 2 bases of the junction left unmatched. In DNA form, the CDR3 reads TGTGCCAGCAGTGAACTACAGGGGGCCGGGGAGCTGTTTTTT. It specifies CASSELQGAGELFF.

The chain links TRBV5-8 to TRBJ2-1; the match to TRBD2 covers 10 bases. CDR1 is SGHTS, CDR2 YDEGEE, per germline. This CDR3 has 18 amino acids. The V and J ends lost 0 bases and 1 base, in that order; junction bases with no gene match: 7. CDR3 sequence reads: CASSLASGSLNSYNEQFF. DNA of the CDR3: TGTGCCAGCAGCTTGGCTAGCGGGAGTCTAAATTCCTACAATGAGCAGTTCTTC.

This chain joins TRBV5-1 and TRBJ2-2, with D tentatively TRBD2 (6 bases). This CDR3 has 16 amino acids. Trimming cost V 4 bases and J 0 bases, with 13 bases left between them. Per germline, CDR1 SGHRS and CDR2 YFSETQ. CDR3 region: CASSDSGGSNTGELFF. As DNA, the CDR3 is TGCGCCAGCAGCGATTCCGGGGGATCGAACACCGGGGAGCTGTTTTTT.